These T cell receptor beta chains were read from a single sample in a study of CD8 T cells in ankylosing spondylitis. TCRdb fed the 5' RACE reads into MiXCR, producing one record per CDR3 protein. The repertoire holds some 200,000 distinct CDR3 sequences, with roughly 13% as singletons. Input material: blood, either unsorted or a sorted T cell fraction (not recorded which). These receptors were obtained from a male donor with ankylosing spondylitis or in good health (not recorded which). Each CDR3 is given with its conserved first and last residue.

J gene: TRBJ2-1; CDR3 length: 13; V gene: TRBV20-1; CDR3 protein: CSVTFTSYNEQFF
J gene: TRBJ2-3; CDR3 length: 15; V gene: TRBV27; CDR3 protein: CASSWTSGSSDTQYF
J gene: TRBJ2-1; CDR3 length: 12; V gene: TRBV11-1; CDR3 protein: CASGSSTNEQFF
J gene: TRBJ2-5; CDR3 length: 13; V gene: TRBV24-1; CDR3 protein: CATSGTDQETQYF
J gene: TRBJ2-5; CDR3 length: 11; V gene: TRBV14; CDR3 protein: CASSEQETQYF
J gene: TRBJ2-3; CDR3 length: 13; V gene: TRBV27; CDR3 protein: CASSFGLTDTQYF
J gene: TRBJ2-7; CDR3 length: 13; V gene: TRBV27; CDR3 protein: CASSLRTSYEQYF
J gene: TRBJ2-7; CDR3 length: 16; V gene: TRBV28; CDR3 protein: CASSSARAWGDYEQYF
J gene: TRBJ2-1; CDR3 length: 14; V gene: TRBV6-2/TRBV6-3; CDR3 protein: CASSYSQGGNEFFF
J gene: TRBJ2-7; CDR3 length: 12; V gene: TRBV5-1; CDR3 protein: CASSFTGDEQYF
J gene: TRBJ2-3; CDR3 length: 15; V gene: TRBV2; CDR3 protein: CASSEVSDAIDTQYF
J gene: TRBJ2-5; CDR3 length: 14; V gene: TRBV12-3/TRBV12-4; CDR3 protein: CASSPTGSQETQYF
J gene: TRBJ2-2; CDR3 length: 16; V gene: TRBV11-2; CDR3 protein: CASSVPGQGAAGELFF
J gene: TRBJ2-7; CDR3 length: 13; V gene: TRBV20-1; CDR3 protein: CSAITSGAYEQYF
J gene: TRBJ2-7; CDR3 length: 11; V gene: TRBV6-6; CDR3 protein: CASSYGEEQYF
J gene: TRBJ1-3; CDR3 length: 16; V gene: TRBV7-9; CDR3 protein: CASSAAQDFSGNTIYF
J gene: TRBJ1-5; CDR3 length: 17; V gene: TRBV23-1; CDR3 protein: CASSQSWGDSGDQPQHF
J gene: TRBJ2-1; CDR3 length: 14; V gene: TRBV12-3/TRBV12-4; CDR3 protein: CASQPGTLYNEQFF
J gene: TRBJ1-3; CDR3 length: 16; V gene: TRBV4-2; CDR3 protein: CASSPRGYGSGNTIYF
J gene: TRBJ2-1; CDR3 length: 15; V gene: TRBV15; CDR3 protein: CATSRYSVDYNEQFF
J gene: TRBJ1-1; CDR3 length: 13; V gene: TRBV30; CDR3 protein: CAWSGVSNTEAFF
J gene: TRBJ1-1; CDR3 length: 11; V gene: TRBV6-1; CDR3 protein: CASWFGTEAFF
J gene: TRBJ2-3; CDR3 length: 16; V gene: TRBV5-1; CDR3 protein: CASSSPRSGDTDTQYF
J gene: TRBJ1-1; CDR3 length: 14; V gene: TRBV18; CDR3 protein: CASSPREMNTEAFF
J gene: TRBJ2-3; CDR3 length: 18; V gene: TRBV4-2; CDR3 protein: CASSQDLDAGGQVDTQYF
J gene: TRBJ2-5; CDR3 length: 17; V gene: TRBV4-1; CDR3 protein: CASSQVWTSGGEETQYF
J gene: TRBJ2-1; CDR3 length: 17; V gene: TRBV29-1; CDR3 protein: CSVTGGPTSRSYNEQFF
J gene: TRBJ1-1; CDR3 length: 14; V gene: TRBV6-5; CDR3 protein: CASSHGQGYTEAFF
J gene: TRBJ2-3; CDR3 length: 15; V gene: TRBV6-4; CDR3 protein: CASSDPSTAADTQYF
J gene: TRBJ2-1; CDR3 length: 15; V gene: TRBV6-4; CDR3 protein: CASSDLAGDYNEQFF
J gene: TRBJ2-7; CDR3 length: 16; V gene: TRBV20-1; CDR3 protein: CSARIGDRGGSYEQYF
J gene: TRBJ2-7; CDR3 length: 15; V gene: TRBV7-9; CDR3 protein: CASSHGTGSLYEQYF
J gene: TRBJ2-1; CDR3 length: 16; V gene: TRBV20-1; CDR3 protein: CSARDVLVESYNEQFF
J gene: TRBJ1-1; CDR3 length: 15; V gene: TRBV25-1; CDR3 protein: CASTPVWGMNTEAFF
J gene: TRBJ2-3; CDR3 length: 15; V gene: TRBV4-1; CDR3 protein: CASSQLEGRTDTQYF
J gene: TRBJ2-1; CDR3 length: 15; V gene: TRBV20-1; CDR3 protein: CSASSGTSGDNEQFF
J gene: TRBJ1-1; CDR3 length: 15; V gene: TRBV7-6; CDR3 protein: CASSFRQGMNTEAFF
J gene: TRBJ2-7; CDR3 length: 14; V gene: TRBV7-6; CDR3 protein: CASSPGTGSTEQYF
J gene: TRBJ2-3; CDR3 length: 17; V gene: TRBV11-2; CDR3 protein: CASSLVAGTISADTQYF
J gene: TRBJ2-1; CDR3 length: 13; V gene: TRBV11-2; CDR3 protein: CASRVPGTGLWFF